A selection of T cell receptor beta chains follows, all from one sample in a study of T cell responses to AZD1222 COVID-19 vaccine. Measured with immunoSEQ multiplex PCR; TCRdb has only the in-frame clones, and not every one. The sample has over 150,000 clones; about 88% are singletons. Sequencing used peripheral blood, obtained on day 0 of AZD1222 vaccination. All receptors come from an adult in good health. The CDR3 runs from the conserved cysteine through the conserved F or W. D genes are given only for firm matches. Clone sizes are given selectively: once, few, many, or a class where the clone is expanded.

NA	TRBV28	TRBJ1-1	NA	CASSLWGDSEAFF	TGTGCCAGCAGTTTATGGGGGGATTCTGAAGCTTTCTTT
TRBD1	TRBV28	TRBJ1-2	NA	CASSLTGTGGGYTF	TGTGCCAGCAGTTTAACAGGGACAGGGGGCGGCTACACCTTC
TRBD1	TRBV19	TRBJ1-1	NA	CASIGGQGNTEAFF	TGTGCCAGTATTGGGGGACAGGGGAACACTGAAGCTTTCTTT
TRBD2	TRBV27	TRBJ2-1	NA	CASSFGLAGNNEQFF	TGTGCCAGCAGTTTCGGCCTAGCGGGAAACAATGAGCAGTTCTTC
TRBD2	TRBV19	TRBJ2-1	NA	CASSPAGGNNEQFF	TGTGCCAGTAGTCCGGCGGGAGGGAACAATGAGCAGTTCTTC
TRBD1	TRBV29-1	TRBJ1-3	NA	CSVWDRAGGNTIYF	TGCAGCGTCTGGGACAGGGCAGGCGGAAACACCATATATTTT
NA	TRBV5-4	TRBJ2-1	NA	CASSLAEQIPNEQFF	TGTGCCAGCAGCTTGGCCGAACAGATACCCAATGAGCAGTTCTTC
TRBD2	TRBV24-1	TRBJ2-1	once	CATSDLSGNSYNEQFF	TGTGCCACCAGTGATTTAAGCGGGAACTCCTACAATGAGCAGTTCTTC
NA	TRBV28	TRBJ1-1	NA	CASTPPWVGAEAFF	TGTGCCAGCACTCCCCCATGGGTTGGGGCTGAAGCTTTCTTT
NA	TRBV4-2	TRBJ1-6	NA	CATVKEAGLYNSPLHF	TGTGCCACAGTTAAAGAAGCGGGCCTCTATAATTCACCCCTCCACTTT
TRBD2	TRBV6-1	TRBJ2-3	NA	CASSEAISGSADTQYF	TGTGCCAGCAGTGAAGCAATTAGCGGGAGTGCAGATACGCAGTATTTT
NA	TRBV24-1	TRBJ2-1	NA	CATSDPTLASRNEQFF	TGTGCCACCAGTGACCCGACCCTCGCTAGCCGAAATGAGCAGTTCTTC
NA	TRBV20-1	TRBJ2-5	NA	CSFQAETQYF	TGCAGTTTTCAGGCAGAGACCCAGTACTTC
TRBD1	TRBV7-8	TRBJ2-7	NA	CASSLGQGAYEQYF	TGTGCCAGCAGCCTAGGACAGGGGGCTTACGAGCAGTACTTC
TRBD1	TRBV5-3	TRBJ1-5	NA	CARSRKGTVGQPQHF	TGTGCCAGAAGCCGGAAAGGGACAGTTGGTCAGCCCCAGCATTTT
NA	TRBV3-1/TRBV3-2	TRBJ2-2	once	CASSQGGGPTGELFF	TGTGCCAGCAGCCAAGGGGGGGGGCCCACCGGGGAGCTGTTTTTT
TRBD1	TRBV5-1	TRBJ2-6	NA	CASSGGQGPFSSGANVLTF	TGCGCCAGCAGCGGGGGACAGGGACCCTTTAGCTCTGGGGCCAACGTCCTGACTTTC
TRBD1	TRBV27	TRBJ1-1	NA	CASSLSLTGGTEAFF	TGTGCCAGCAGCCTCTCCCTCACAGGGGGCACTGAAGCTTTCTTT
NA	TRBV5-4	TRBJ1-4	NA	CASSLEGSRKEKLFF	TGTGCCAGCAGCTTGGAAGGGAGTCGAAAAGAAAAACTGTTTTTT
TRBD2	TRBV28	TRBJ2-1	NA	CASSQGLAGVYNEQFF	TGTGCCAGCAGCCAGGGACTAGCGGGCGTTTACAATGAGCAGTTCTTC
NA	TRBV7-2	TRBJ1-4	NA	CASSTGINEKLFF	TGTGCCAGCAGCACCGGGATCAATGAAAAACTGTTTTTT
NA	TRBV3-1/TRBV3-2	TRBJ1-2	NA	CASSQDRPPARRVSLYNYGYTF	TGTGCCAGCAGCCAAGATCGCCCCCCCGCCCGTCGGGTGAGCCTTTATAACTATGGCTACACCTTC
NA	TRBV6-2/TRBV6-3	TRBJ1-1	once	CASSYSLGGTEAFF	TGTGCCAGCAGTTACTCTTTAGGGGGTACTGAAGCTTTCTTT
NA	TRBV19	TRBJ1-5	NA	CASNRELVDQPQHF	TGTGCCAGTAACAGGGAGTTAGTGGATCAGCCCCAGCATTTT
NA	TRBV4-3	TRBJ2-5	NA	CASSLTDQETQYF	TGCGCCAGCAGCCTCACAGATCAAGAGACCCAGTACTTC
NA	TRBV27	TRBJ1-5	NA	CASSIRGGNQPQHF	TGTGCCAGCAGTATTCGTGGGGGCAATCAGCCCCAGCATTTT
NA	TRBV11-2	TRBJ1-2	NA	CATSDSGYGYTF	TGTGCCACATCGGACAGTGGCTATGGCTACACCTTC
NA	TRBV6-2/TRBV6-3	TRBJ2-7	NA	CASSPQGSYEQYF	TGTGCCAGCAGTCCACAGGGCTCCTACGAGCAGTACTTC
NA	TRBV18	TRBJ2-1	NA	CASSPGQGGFNEQFF	TGTGCCAGCTCACCAGGCCAGGGAGGATTCAATGAGCAGTTCTTC
NA	TRBV6-2/TRBV6-3	TRBJ2-7	NA	CASSRDRYEQYF	TGTGCCAGCAGCCGTGACAGATACGAGCAGTACTTC
NA	TRBV28	TRBJ1-2	few	CASRPPGGDLDGYTF	TGTGCCAGCAGACCCCCGGGGGGGGACCTGGATGGCTACACCTTC
TRBD1	TRBV7-6	TRBJ1-4	NA	CASSSSGGTVSNEKLFF	TGTGCCAGCAGCTCTTCAGGGGGGACCGTATCAAATGAAAAACTGTTTTTT
NA	TRBV7-9	TRBJ2-5	NA	CASNPSGSQETQYF	TGTGCCAGCAACCCATCGGGGAGCCAAGAGACCCAGTACTTC
NA	TRBV7-8	TRBJ1-5	NA	CASSSEWEPIGNQPQHF	TGTGCCAGCAGTTCCGAATGGGAGCCTATAGGCAATCAGCCCCAGCATTTT
NA	TRBV21-1	TRBJ2-1	NA	CASSNYRLPYNEQFF	TGTGCCAGCAGCAATTATCGCCTACCCTACAATGAGCAGTTCTTC
TRBD1	TRBV6-5	TRBJ2-7	NA	CASSSQGAPSYEQYF	TGTGCCAGCAGCTCACAGGGGGCCCCCTCCTACGAGCAGTACTTC
NA	TRBV27	TRBJ1-3	NA	CASSSRGTSGNTIYF	TGTGCCAGCAGCTCCCGCGGGACCTCTGGAAACACCATATATTTT
TRBD1	TRBV18	TRBJ1-1	NA	CASSLQGTNTEAFF	TGTGCCAGCTCGCTACAGGGGACGAACACTGAAGCTTTCTTT
TRBD1	TRBV9	TRBJ1-4	NA	CASSPGPGTGYTNEKLFF	TGTGCCAGCAGCCCAGGACCCGGGACAGGGTATACTAATGAAAAACTGTTTTTT
NA	TRBV7-6	TRBJ2-2	NA	CASSLGLVGELFF	TGTGCCAGCAGCCTAGGCCTGGTCGGGGAGCTGTTTTTT
NA	TRBV7-6	TRBJ2-5	NA	CASSGGETQYF	TGTGCCAGCAGCGGTGGAGAGACCCAGTACTTC
TRBD1	TRBV2	TRBJ2-7	few	CATRGRGIWEQYF	TGTGCAACTAGGGGCAGGGGGATATGGGAGCAGTACTTC
TRBD1	TRBV10-3	TRBJ2-7	once	CAISERGQGTSKYEQYF	TGTGCCATCAGTGAGAGGGGACAGGGTACTTCTAAGTACGAGCAGTACTTC
TRBD2	TRBV5-8	TRBJ2-7	NA	CASSLGLAGGEQYF	TGTGCCAGCAGCCTGGGACTAGCGGGAGGCGAGCAGTACTTC
TRBD1	TRBV29-1	TRBJ2-5	NA	CSVGTGIQETQYF	TGCAGCGTTGGGACAGGGATACAAGAGACCCAGTACTTC
TRBD1	TRBV2	TRBJ1-5	NA	CASSEGGQGRQPQHF	TGTGCCAGCAGTGAAGGTGGACAGGGACGGCAGCCCCAGCATTTT
TRBD2	TRBV27	TRBJ2-2	NA	CASSPGLALTGELFF	TGTGCCAGCAGCCCCGGACTAGCGCTTACCGGGGAGCTGTTTTTT
NA	TRBV7-2	TRBJ1-5	few	CASSLDPQGQPQHF	TGTGCCAGCAGCTTGGACCCACAGGGCCAGCCCCAGCATTTT
NA	TRBV19	TRBJ2-7	NA	CASSSGQVSYEQYF	TGTGCCAGTAGCTCGGGTCAGGTCAGCTACGAGCAGTACTTC